This T cell receptor (beta chain) was obtained from a study of cytotoxic CD8 clonotypes in ibrutinib-treated CLL. Across the study: Response was recorded as partial in around 25 patients and complete in 2; at median about 6 years, about 14 remained remitted and some 12 had progressed.

Overall study findings and caveats: Collection times varied between progressing and sustained-remission patients. Baseline values of clonality outstripped age-matched healthy donors and followed circulating CD8+ T-cell counts.

As concerns this clone: What it binds is unknown.

A 1 in 200,000 to 1 in 1 million T cell depth was the sequencing target. Assay: immunoSEQ multiplex PCR; the TCRdb copy retains only in-frame clones and omits some. The sample holds around 97,000 clones, more than 75% seen once. This receptor was obtained from a human donor with chronic lymphocytic leukemia. Source: PBMCs, taken after 12 months of ibrutinib treatment.

This chain's CDR3 is CSVEEVRGREQFF. The CDR3 region has the DNA TGCAGCGTTGAAGAGGTCCGGGGCAGGGAGCAGTTCTTC. The chain joins TRBV29-1 to TRBJ2-1; TRBD1 or TRBD2 may be the D gene (5 bases each). Germline loops: CDR1 SQVTM, CDR2 ANQGSEA. The length of the CDR3 is 13 residues. V lost 0 bases and J lost 10, with 13 bases in between.